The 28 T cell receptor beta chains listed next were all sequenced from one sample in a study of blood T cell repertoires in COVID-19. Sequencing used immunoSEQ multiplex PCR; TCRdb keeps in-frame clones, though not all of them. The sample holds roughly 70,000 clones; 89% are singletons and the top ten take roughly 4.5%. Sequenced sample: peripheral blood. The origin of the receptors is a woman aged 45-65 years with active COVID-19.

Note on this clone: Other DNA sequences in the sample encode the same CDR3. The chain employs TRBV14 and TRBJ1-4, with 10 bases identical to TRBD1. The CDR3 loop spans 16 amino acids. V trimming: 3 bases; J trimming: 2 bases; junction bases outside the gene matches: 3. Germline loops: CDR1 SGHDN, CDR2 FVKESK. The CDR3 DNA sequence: TGTGCCAGCAGCCAGAGACAGGGGGCTACTAATGAAAAACTGTTTTTT. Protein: CASSQRQGATNEKLFF.

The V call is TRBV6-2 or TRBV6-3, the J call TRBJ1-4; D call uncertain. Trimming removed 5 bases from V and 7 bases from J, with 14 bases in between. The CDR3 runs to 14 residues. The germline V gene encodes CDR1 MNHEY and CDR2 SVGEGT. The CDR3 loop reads CASSAAGSGEKLFF. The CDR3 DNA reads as TGTGCCAGCAGTGCGGCGGGCTCGGGTGAAAAACTGTTTTTT.

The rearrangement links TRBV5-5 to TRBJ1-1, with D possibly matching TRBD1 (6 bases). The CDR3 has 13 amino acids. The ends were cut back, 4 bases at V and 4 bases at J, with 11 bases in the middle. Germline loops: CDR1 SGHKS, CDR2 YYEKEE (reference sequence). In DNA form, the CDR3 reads TGTGCCAGCAGCCAGGGGACCAGCACTGAAGCTTTCTTT. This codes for CASSQGTSTEAFF.

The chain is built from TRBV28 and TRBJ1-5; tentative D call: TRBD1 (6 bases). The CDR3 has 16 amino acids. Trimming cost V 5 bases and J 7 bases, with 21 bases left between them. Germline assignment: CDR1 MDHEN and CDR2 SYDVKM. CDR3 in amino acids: CASSALLGGIGQPQHF. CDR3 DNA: TGTGCCAGCAGTGCGCTTCTAGGGGGAATTGGGCAGCCCCAGCATTTT.

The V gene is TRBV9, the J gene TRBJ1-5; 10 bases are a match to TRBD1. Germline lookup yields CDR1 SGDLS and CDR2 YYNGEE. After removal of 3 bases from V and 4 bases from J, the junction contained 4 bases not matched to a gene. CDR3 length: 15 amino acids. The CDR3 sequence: CASSAGGQGNQPQHF. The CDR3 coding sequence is TGTGCCAGCAGCGCCGGGGGACAGGGGAATCAGCCCCAGCATTTT.

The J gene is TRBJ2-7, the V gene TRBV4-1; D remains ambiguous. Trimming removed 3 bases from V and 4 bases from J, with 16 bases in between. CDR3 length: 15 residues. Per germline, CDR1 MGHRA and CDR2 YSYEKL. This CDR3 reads CASSQEGAGSYEQYF. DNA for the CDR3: TGCGCCAGCAGCCAGGAAGGTGCAGGTAGTTACGAGCAGTACTTC.

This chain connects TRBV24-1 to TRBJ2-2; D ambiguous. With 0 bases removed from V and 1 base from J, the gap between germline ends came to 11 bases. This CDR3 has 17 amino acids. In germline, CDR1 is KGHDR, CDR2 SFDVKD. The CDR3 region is CATSDLWAEENTGELFF. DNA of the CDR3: TGTGCCACCAGTGATTTGTGGGCAGAAGAGAACACCGGGGAGCTGTTTTTT.

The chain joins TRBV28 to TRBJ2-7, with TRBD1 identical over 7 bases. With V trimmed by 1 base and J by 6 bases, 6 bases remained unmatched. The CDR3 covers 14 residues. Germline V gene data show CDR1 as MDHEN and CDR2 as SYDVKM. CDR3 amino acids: CASSLYRGTGEQYF. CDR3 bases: TGTGCCAGCAGTTTATACAGGGGAACGGGCGAGCAGTACTTC.

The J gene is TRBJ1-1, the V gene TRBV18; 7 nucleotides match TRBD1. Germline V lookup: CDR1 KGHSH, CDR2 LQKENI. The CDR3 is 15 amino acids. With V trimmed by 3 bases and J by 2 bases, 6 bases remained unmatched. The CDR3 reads CASSPTGQKNTEAFF. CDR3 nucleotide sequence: TGTGCCAGCTCACCCACGGGACAGAAAAACACTGAAGCTTTCTTT.

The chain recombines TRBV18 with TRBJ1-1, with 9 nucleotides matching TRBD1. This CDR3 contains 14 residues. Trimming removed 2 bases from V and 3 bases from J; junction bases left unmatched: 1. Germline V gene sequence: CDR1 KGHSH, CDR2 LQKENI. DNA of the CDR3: TGTGCCAGCTCACCAAGGACAGGGGACACTGAAGCTTTCTTT. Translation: CASSPRTGDTEAFF.

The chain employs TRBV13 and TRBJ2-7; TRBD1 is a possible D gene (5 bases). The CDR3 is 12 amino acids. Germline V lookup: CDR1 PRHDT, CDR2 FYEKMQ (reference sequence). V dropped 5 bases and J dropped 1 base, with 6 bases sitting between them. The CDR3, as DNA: TGTGCCAGCAGCCGACAGTCCTACGAGCAGTACTTC. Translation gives CASSRQSYEQYF.

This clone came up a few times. The CDR3 reads CASSRTGGRTEAFF. The CDR3 DNA follows: TGTGCCAGCAGCCGTACAGGGGGCAGGACTGAAGCTTTCTTT. The chain links TRBV11-1 to TRBJ1-1, with 9 positions matching TRBD1. Germline CDR1 is SGHAT and CDR2 is FQDESV (reference sequence). The CDR3 has 14 amino acids. Trimming took 5 bases from V and 5 from J; bases not matched to a gene: 6.

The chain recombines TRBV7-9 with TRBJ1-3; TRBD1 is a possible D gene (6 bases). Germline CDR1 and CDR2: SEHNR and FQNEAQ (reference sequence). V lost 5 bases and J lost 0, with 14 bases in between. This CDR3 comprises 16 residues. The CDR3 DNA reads TGTGCCAGCAGCCTACGGGACACTTACTCTGGAAACACCATATATTTT. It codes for CASSLRDTYSGNTIYF.

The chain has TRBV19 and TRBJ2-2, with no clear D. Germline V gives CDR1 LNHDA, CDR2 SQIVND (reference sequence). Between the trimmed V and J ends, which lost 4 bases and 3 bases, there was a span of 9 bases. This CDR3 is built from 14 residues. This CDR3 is CASSKRGDTGELFF. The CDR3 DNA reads TGTGCCAGTAGTAAGAGAGGAGACACCGGGGAGCTGTTTTTT.

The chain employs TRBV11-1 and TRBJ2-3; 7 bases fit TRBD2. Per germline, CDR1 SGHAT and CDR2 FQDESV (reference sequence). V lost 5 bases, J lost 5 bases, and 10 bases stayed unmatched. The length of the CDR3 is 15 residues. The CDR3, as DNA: TGTGCCAGCAGCCTGGTCGGGGGGACGGGAGATACGCAGTATTTT. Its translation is CASSLVGGTGDTQYF.

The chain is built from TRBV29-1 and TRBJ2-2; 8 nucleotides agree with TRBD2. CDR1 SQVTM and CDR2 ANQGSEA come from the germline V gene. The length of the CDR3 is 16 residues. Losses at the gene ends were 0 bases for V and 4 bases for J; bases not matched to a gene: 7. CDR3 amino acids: CSVEDWSGSFTGELFF. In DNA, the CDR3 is TGCAGCGTTGAAGATTGGAGCGGGAGTTTCACCGGGGAGCTGTTTTTT.

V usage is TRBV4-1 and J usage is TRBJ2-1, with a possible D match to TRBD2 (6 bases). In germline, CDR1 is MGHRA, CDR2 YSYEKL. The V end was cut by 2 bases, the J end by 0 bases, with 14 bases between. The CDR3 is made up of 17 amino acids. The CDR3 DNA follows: TGCGCCAGCAGCCAACCGGTAGCGGAAAGCTCCTACAATGAGCAGTTCTTC. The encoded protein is CASSQPVAESSYNEQFF.

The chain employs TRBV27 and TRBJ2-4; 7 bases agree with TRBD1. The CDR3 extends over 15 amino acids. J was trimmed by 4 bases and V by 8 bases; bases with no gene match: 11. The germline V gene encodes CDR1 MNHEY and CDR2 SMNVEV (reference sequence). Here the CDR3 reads CASHRQGGPKNIQYF. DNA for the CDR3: TGTGCCAGCCATAGACAGGGTGGGCCGAAAAACATTCAGTACTTC.

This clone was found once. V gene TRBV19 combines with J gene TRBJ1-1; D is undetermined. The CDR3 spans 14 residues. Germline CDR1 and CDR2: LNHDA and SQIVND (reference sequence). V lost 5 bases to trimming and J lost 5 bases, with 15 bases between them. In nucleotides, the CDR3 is TGTGCCAGTAGTGCTTCAAGTAGGAGGACTGAAGCTTTCTTT. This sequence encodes CASSASSRRTEAFF.

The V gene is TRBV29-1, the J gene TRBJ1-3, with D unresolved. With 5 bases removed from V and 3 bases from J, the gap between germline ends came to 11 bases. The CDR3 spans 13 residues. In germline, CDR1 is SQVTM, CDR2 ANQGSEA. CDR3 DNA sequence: TGCAGCGTTTCCCCGGGTGGTGGAAACACCATATATTTT. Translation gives CSVSPGGGNTIYF.

CDR3 sequence reads: CATSPMRGGLGEQYF. The CDR3, as DNA: TGTGCCACGAGCCCAATGCGGGGGGGGTTAGGCGAGCAGTACTTC. The chain carries TRBV15 and TRBJ2-7, with 9 bases identical to TRBD2. The CDR3 is 15 amino acids. Germline CDR1 reads LNHNV; CDR2 reads YYDKDF (reference sequence). Unmatched junction bases numbered 15, after V lost 9 bases and J lost 6 bases. Using reference TRBV15 and TRBJ2-7 for the parts outside the CDR3, the full variable domain is DAMVIQNPRYQVTQFGKPVTLSCSQTLNHNVMYWYQQKSSQAPKLLFHYYDKDFNNEADTPDNFQSRRPNTSFCFLDIRSPGLGDTAMYLCATSPMRGGLGEQYFGPGTRLTVT.

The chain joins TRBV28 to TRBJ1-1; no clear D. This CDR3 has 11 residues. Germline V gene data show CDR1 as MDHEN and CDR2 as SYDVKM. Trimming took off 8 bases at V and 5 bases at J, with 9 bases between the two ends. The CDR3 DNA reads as TGTGCCAGCGGTTCAATTACTGAAGCTTTCTTT. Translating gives CASGSITEAFF.

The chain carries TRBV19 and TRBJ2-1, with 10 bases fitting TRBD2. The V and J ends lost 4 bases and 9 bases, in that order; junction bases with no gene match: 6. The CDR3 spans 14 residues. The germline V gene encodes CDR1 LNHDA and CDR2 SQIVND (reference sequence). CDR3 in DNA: TGTGCCAGTAGTAAGCCTAGCGGGAGTCGTGAGCAGTTCTTC. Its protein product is CASSKPSGSREQFF. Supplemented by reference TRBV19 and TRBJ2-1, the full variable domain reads DGGITQSPKYLFRKEGQNVTLSCEQNLNHDAMYWYRQDPGQGLRLIYYSQIVNDFQKGDIAEGYSVSREKKESFPLTVTSAQKNPTAFYLCASSKPSGSREQFFGPGTRLTVL.

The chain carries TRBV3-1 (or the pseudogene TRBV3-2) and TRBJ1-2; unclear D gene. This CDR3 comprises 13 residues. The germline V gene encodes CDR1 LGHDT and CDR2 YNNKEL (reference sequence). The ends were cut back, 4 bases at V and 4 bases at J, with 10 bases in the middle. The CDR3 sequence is CASSLDTSYGYTF. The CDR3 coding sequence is TGTGCCAGCAGCCTCGACACCTCCTATGGCTACACCTTC.

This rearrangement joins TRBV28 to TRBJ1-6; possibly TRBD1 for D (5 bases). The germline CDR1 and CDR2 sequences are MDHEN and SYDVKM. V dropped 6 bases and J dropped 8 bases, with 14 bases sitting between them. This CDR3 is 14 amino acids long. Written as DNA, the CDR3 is TGTGCCAGCAGCCTTTGGGGCAGGGATTCACCCCTCCACTTT. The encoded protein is CASSLWGRDSPLHF.

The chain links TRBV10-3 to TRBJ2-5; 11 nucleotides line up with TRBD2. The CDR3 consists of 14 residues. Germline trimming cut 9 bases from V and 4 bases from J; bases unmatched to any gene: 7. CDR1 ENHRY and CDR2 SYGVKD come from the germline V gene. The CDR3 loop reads CAIGTSGPSETQYF. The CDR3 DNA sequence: TGTGCCATAGGGACTAGCGGCCCCTCAGAGACCCAGTACTTC.

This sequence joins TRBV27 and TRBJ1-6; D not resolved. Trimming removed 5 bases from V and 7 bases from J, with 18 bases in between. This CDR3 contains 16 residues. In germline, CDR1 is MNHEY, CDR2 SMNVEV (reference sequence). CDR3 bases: TGTGCCAGCAGTCCATACAAAGCCCCGGGGAATTCACCCCTCCACTTT. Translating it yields CASSPYKAPGNSPLHF.

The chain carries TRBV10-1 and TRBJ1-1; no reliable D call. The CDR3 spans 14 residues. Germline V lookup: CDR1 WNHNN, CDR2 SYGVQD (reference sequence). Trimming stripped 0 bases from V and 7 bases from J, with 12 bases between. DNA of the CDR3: TGCGCCAGCAGTGAGTCTGGTGAAACATTTGAAGCTTTCTTT. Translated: CASSESGETFEAFF.